This TCR beta chain originates from a study of cytomegalovirus exposure and HLA in healthy donors (dated by TCRdb to 2015 to 2018). About the full investigation: According to an earlier analysis of 587 of the donors, about 179 million T cells yielded over 90 million unique TCR beta sequences and about 300 Gb of sequence data. The study used immunosequencing to profile the T cell repertoires of approximately 690 subjects and linked those repertoires to cytomegalovirus serostatus. An earlier analysis of roughly 580 of the donors used high-throughput TCR beta sequencing to judge whether each TCR beta V gene segment behaved as functional or pseudogenic. Besides the first cohort of roughly 700 subjects, a separate validation cohort made up of about 120 different subjects was used. The aim of the study was to test whether cataloging public T cell receptors could identify signatures of past pathogen exposure. About five DR-DQ haplotypes were treated as single units for association and clustering because of strong linkage in the cohort. The genetic ancestry cluster associated with self-reported Caucasian donors included 80% to 90% of the roughly 400 genotyped donors. Rather than using new phenotypic data, the later analysis identified candidate immune exposures from TCR beta sequences and from how often those sequences occurred across donors. To predict cytomegalovirus infection status, the study brought together high-throughput TCR immunosequencing, statistical association of individual TCRs with disease status, and machine learning. An early release that covered 500 to 800 HLA-typed donors contained approximately 300 gigabases of sequencing data and tens of millions of unique TCR sequences. In a later analysis, previously published TCR beta repertoires from 550 to 750 donors were re-analyzed and high-resolution HLA genotyping was added so that TCR occurrence patterns could be studied. HLA typing covered class I and class II loci at four-digit resolution. Across 300 to 400 genotyped donors of the cohort, an average of roughly 230,000 unique TCR beta nucleotide sequences per donor were sequenced, and roughly 20% of those sequences were non-productive. The number of typed donors differed by locus: about 629-640 for A, B, C, DRB1 and DQB1; approximately 530 for DQA1; around 580 for DPA1; and about 450 for DPB1. Genome-wide SNP genotypes for about 55% of the 666 donors were used in a later genetic analysis, which treated that subset as a discovery cohort. Donor age, sex, ethnicity and CMV serostatus were compiled together with the repertoire data. All discovery cohort repertoires had been generated on a single sequencing platform. The paper as a whole reports these results and caveats: Sequencing depth was assumed to be roughly uniform across donors in the presence/absence analyses, though that assumption may not hold. This cohort had only TCR beta chains sequenced, and the lack of alpha or paired-chain data limited which features could be detected. According to a later genetic analysis, donors in an Asian-associated ancestry cluster had fewer N-insertions in productive TCRs than the approximately 610-donor mean. In an earlier analysis of 587 of the donors, most TCR beta V segments were observed in productive rearrangements about 87% or about 30% of the time, broadly matching IMGT annotations. Cytomegalovirus status was reported to be diagnosed by the classifier with high specificity and sensitivity in both the original and validation cohorts. A later analysis found that TCR association rates varied across HLA loci, with DRB1 alleles showing the most associated TCRs and HLA-C alleles the fewest. Most TCR sequences were seen in very few donors, while some public TCRs were found in many individuals. Some IMGT-functional V segments, including TRBV6-2 and TRBV6-3, could not be told apart with the 87-base-pair reads, so those segments were excluded. In vitro tests confirmed that three of the cytomegalovirus-associated TCR beta chains recognize cytomegalovirus antigens. Because HLA typing was unavailable for some donors at each locus, only the typed subset was used in association tests. Compared with equally common non-associated chains, HLA-associated TCR beta chains in a later analysis were more clonally expanded and had lower generation probabilities. According to a later analysis, parvovirus B19, influenza, CMV and Epstein-Barr virus appeared linked to several top co-occurrence clusters. The authors suggested that the approach could potentially be extended to other disease states and immunological phenotypes. An association between a missense DCLRE1C variant and V-gene and J-gene trimming of TCR beta chains was found in a later genetic analysis and replicated in an independent cohort. A later analysis found that most CMV-associated TCR beta chains appeared HLA-restricted, with HLA associations seemingly driven largely by CMV exposure. The study listed 164 TCR beta chains as associated with cytomegalovirus. A group of highly shared sequence variants was considered likely to be a technical artifact of the sequencing pipeline. Immune exposure information for the cohort was limited to CMV serostatus. Because counts were too low, around 17 rarely observed V segments, including chromosome 9 orphons, were left out of the earlier analysis of 500 to 750 of the donors. A further reported finding was that TCR beta sequences accurately predicted the HLA-A and HLA-B alleles for most subjects in the first cohort. A later analysis associated 16,951 TCR beta sequences with specific HLA alleles at a false discovery rate of 0.05. Assigning TCR associations to individual alleles was difficult when HLA alleles, especially DR and DQ, strongly co-occurred. Correlated functional status among segregating V segments might reflect linkage disequilibrium, but an unknown experimental factor could not be ruled out.

Concerning this clone itself: The specificity of this receptor is unknown.

The cohort was made up of around 720 healthy bone marrow donors. Cohort members were all nominally healthy when sampled, although unrecorded immune exposures were likely present. The donor was CMV seronegative and was included in the group of over 300 seronegative cohort members. A peripheral blood sample was provided by each donor, and peripheral blood mononuclear cells were used for TCR beta sequencing. The Qiagen DNeasy Blood Extraction Kit was used to extract genomic DNA from the blood cell samples. Libraries were prepared through the immunoSEQ multiplex PCR assay. A mixture of 60 forward primers for TCR Vbeta segments and 13 reverse primers for TCR Jbeta segments was used in the multiplex PCR. The CDR3 region of rearranged TCR beta genes was amplified from genomic DNA with a multiplex PCR assay. Amplified TCR beta libraries were sequenced as 87-base-pair reads on the Illumina HiSeq System. From the authors' description of their analysis: In a later analysis, tens of millions of unique TCR beta chains were counted across the approximately 670 repertoires, and around 11 million of these chains were shared by at least two donors. Raw reads were error-corrected and collapsed into unique sequences by a nearest-neighbor algorithm in which closely related sequences were merged to remove PCR and sequencing errors. V, D and J gene segments were assigned by aligning CDR3 sequences to IMGT reference sequences. For a sequence to be retained, a match of at least six nucleotides was required to both a V gene segment and a J gene segment. Rearrangements were classified as productive when the CDR3 lacked stop codons and remained in frame with V and J, and all other rearrangements were classified as non-productive. Following IMGT convention, CDR3 was defined as the stretch from the second conserved V-encoded cysteine to the conserved J-encoded phenylalanine. Sequences without an unambiguous match to a single V gene segment were excluded from the earlier analysis of several hundred of the donors. In an earlier analysis of 587 of the donors, a V segment was called functional when productive rearrangements were above 56.7%, and segregating when the standard deviation between donors exceeded 5%. A statistical classification framework was built for diagnosing cytomegalovirus status from the catalog of TCR beta chain sequences. A later analysis assigned V and J genes by comparing TCR nucleotide sequences with IMGT/GENE-DB human TR gene sequences. The TCRdist pipeline was used in a later analysis to assign CDR3 sequences and most-parsimonious VDJ recombination scenarios. In a later analysis, each TCR beta chain was defined by its CDR3 amino acid sequence together with its V-gene family, and reads lacking a unique V-gene family were excluded. To address suspected cross-contamination and a sequencing artifact, a later analysis removed 550 to 750 highly shared, low-generation-probability nucleotide sequences. In a later analysis, a clonal expansion index for each public chain was calculated from normalized within-repertoire ranks of inferred template counts. Generation probabilities in a later analysis came from a VDJ recombination model fitted to out-of-frame rearrangements, and those results were checked against IGoR. In a later analysis, hypergeometric tests were used to score TCR-TCR, TCR-HLA and TCR-CMV co-occurrence, with a repertoire-size bias correction applied to TCR pairs. A later analysis estimated false discovery rates by permuting HLA or CMV assignments 20 times. In a later analysis, co-occurring TCRs were grouped with DBSCAN, and TCRdist sequence similarity was added when clustering was performed within HLA-allele-positive subsets. For co-occurrence clustering, repertoires with fewer than 30,000 or more than 120,000 public chains were excluded, along with five repertoires with anomalous nucleotide sharing. This is the immuneACCESS table as TCRdb keeps it, with only in-frame sequences that have V and J called. A part of the clones is gone; compared with another copy, unresolved V genes explain less than half, and the rest is unexplained. V, J and clone size were drawn from that table, and D and trimming were deduced from the DNA. This sample's clone table shows 70,000 or so clones. Approximately 2.9% of the sample is taken by the ten largest.

Reading from cysteine to phenylalanine, the CDR3 counts 15 amino acids. The retained sequence is limited to the CDR3, 45 bases, with the frame set at the first base. V loses 5 bases at its end and J loses 2 bases; junction bases beyond the gene matches: 6. The germline V gene yields SGHTA for CDR1 and FQGTGA for CDR2. Sequencing was performed on PBMCs. In this chain, TRBV7-3 is recombined with TRBJ2-7; 10 of the junction bases match TRBD2. The clonotype originates from a man in his forties in good health and CMV-seronegative. The DNA sequence reads TGTGCCAGCAGCGAAAGCGGGGGGGCCACCTACGAGCAGTACTTC. This translates into CASSESGGATYEQYF.